Each of the 13 T cell receptor beta chains below was sequenced from the same sample in a study of technical replicates of blood from a handful of donors. Sequencing used immunoSEQ multiplex PCR; TCRdb keeps in-frame clones, though not all of them. The table lists some 98,000 clones, under 97% of them singletons. Sequencing was performed on T cells isolated from PBMCs. Receptors originate from a human donor in good health.

This clone has only one observation. V gene TRBV7-9 combines with J gene TRBJ2-1; 8 bases agree with TRBD1. V gave up 10 bases and J gave up 8 bases; unmatched junction bases: 10. Germline loops: CDR1 SEHNR, CDR2 FQNEAQ (reference sequence). This CDR3 has 13 residues. The CDR3 loop is CATADRARDEQFF. CDR3 nucleotide sequence: TGTGCCACAGCGGACAGGGCAAGGGATGAGCAGTTCTTC. Variable domain in full (rest from reference TRBV7-9 and TRBJ2-1): DTGVSQNPRHKITKRGQNVTFRCDPISEHNRLYWYRQTLGQGPEFLTYFQNEAQLEKSRLLSDRFSAERPKGSFSTLEIQRTEQGDSAMYLCATADRARDEQFFGPGTRLTVL.

The chain couples TRBV10-2 to TRBJ2-2; TRBD2 agrees at 8 bases. The CDR3 has 15 residues. V was clipped by 6 bases and J by 3 bases; unmatched bases: 6. Per the germline V gene, CDR1 is WSHSY and CDR2 is SAAADI. The CDR3 region is CASRGAGVDTGELFF. The CDR3, as DNA: TGCGCCAGCAGAGGAGCGGGGGTCGACACCGGGGAGCTGTTTTTT.

This clone was counted once. The chain combines TRBV6-1 with TRBJ1-5; 11 bases align to TRBD1. V shed 4 bases, J shed 4 bases, and the junction held 9 bases outside the gene matches. The CDR3 runs 17 residues. Germline V gives CDR1 MNHNS, CDR2 SASEGT. The CDR3 sequence: CASSGGAGTGGNQPQHF. For the CDR3, the DNA is TGTGCCAGCAGTGGTGGGGCCGGGACAGGGGGAAATCAGCCCCAGCATTTT.

This clone has only one observation. V is TRBV7-9 and J is TRBJ2-1; 9 bases match TRBD2. The ends lost 3 bases at V and 8 bases at J; junction bases unmatched: 11. Germline V gene sequence: CDR1 SEHNR, CDR2 FQNEAQ (reference sequence). The CDR3 is made up of 16 amino acids. As DNA, the CDR3 is TGTGCCAGCAGCTTTTTCGGGACTAGCCGCCTTTATGAGCAGTTCTTC. Its protein is CASSFFGTSRLYEQFF.

The J gene is TRBJ2-1, the V gene TRBV7-9; the D gene is possibly TRBD2 (6 bases). Germline loops: CDR1 SEHNR, CDR2 FQNEAQ (reference sequence). This CDR3 has 15 amino acids. Between the trimmed V and J ends, which lost 6 bases and 7 bases, there was a span of 19 bases. Written as DNA, the CDR3 is TGTGCCAGCAGGGACCTAGCGAGTGCTAGTAATGAGCAGTTCTTC. Protein: CASRDLASASNEQFF.

The V call is TRBV2, the J call TRBJ1-2, with 10 bases identical to TRBD1. Germline trimming cut 6 bases from V and 7 bases from J; bases unmatched to any gene: 8. This CDR3 comprises 14 residues. The germline CDR1 and CDR2 sequences are SNHLY and FYNNEI. The CDR3 spells CASSSDRGRLGYTF. In nucleotides, the CDR3 is TGTGCCAGCAGCTCCGACAGGGGGCGTCTTGGCTACACCTTC.

The V gene is TRBV18, the J gene TRBJ2-1, with D maybe TRBD2 (5 bases). With 3 bases removed from V and 4 bases from J, the gap between germline ends came to 16 bases. The CDR3 runs to 16 residues. Germline values: CDR1 KGHSH, CDR2 LQKENI. The chain's CDR3 is CASSPEWGVLYNEQFF. The CDR3, as DNA: TGTGCCAGCTCACCCGAGTGGGGAGTCCTTTACAATGAGCAGTTCTTC.

The V and J genes are TRBV6-5 and TRBJ1-1, with a tentative D call TRBD1 (6 bases). The CDR3 consists of 14 residues. Germline loops: CDR1 MNHEY, CDR2 SVGAGI. V was trimmed by 2 bases and J by 8 bases, leaving 15 bases between them. CDR3 sequence reads: CASSYTTGTPEAFF. In DNA, the CDR3 is TGTGCCAGCAGTTACACCACAGGGACCCCCGAAGCTTTCTTT.

The V and J genes are TRBV5-4 and TRBJ2-5, with a possible D match to TRBD2 (8 bases). The V gene lost 5 bases and the J gene lost 2 bases, with 16 bases spanning the gap. The CDR3 runs 15 residues. The germline V gene has CDR1 SGHNT and CDR2 YYREEE (reference sequence). DNA for the CDR3: TGTGCCAGCAGTGAGGGGGCGGGAGGACAAGAGACCCAGTACTTC. It yields the protein CASSEGAGGQETQYF.

The chain links TRBV30 to TRBJ1-2; D perhaps matches TRBD1 (5 bases). The CDR3 runs 14 residues. From germline, CDR1 is GTSNPN and CDR2 SVGIG (reference sequence). Trimming removed 0 bases from V and 2 bases from J, with 10 bases in between. The CDR3 loop reads CAWSVTGGNYGYTF. The CDR3 DNA sequence: TGTGCCTGGAGTGTAACCGGGGGGAACTATGGCTACACCTTC.

This clone came up once. The chain has TRBV19 and TRBJ1-2, with TRBD1 matching 8 bases. V trimming: 1 base; J trimming: 4 bases; junction bases outside the gene matches: 5. Germline CDR1 and CDR2: LNHDA and SQIVND (reference sequence). The CDR3 has 15 amino acids. CDR3 bases: TGTGCCAGTAGTATAGGGTGGGACAGGTCCTATGGCTACACCTTC. Amino acid sequence: CASSIGWDRSYGYTF.

This clone was detected once. The V gene is TRBV28, the J gene TRBJ2-7; weak D call: TRBD1 (6 bases). This CDR3 comprises 16 residues. CDR1 and CDR2 (germline): MDHEN, SYDVKM. Deletions cut 5 bases from V and 2 bases from J, with 19 bases between. In DNA form, the CDR3 reads TGTGCCAGCAGTACGAACCAGGGGCTAGGCCCCTACGAGCAGTACTTC. Its protein is CASSTNQGLGPYEQYF. Together with reference TRBV28 and TRBJ2-7, the CDR3 gives the full variable domain: DVKVTQSSRYLVKRTGEKVFLECVQDMDHENMFWYRQDPGLGLRLIYFSYDVKMKEKGDIPEGYSVSREKKERFSLILESASTNQTSMYLCASSTNQGLGPYEQYFGPGTRLTVT.

The rearrangement links TRBV6-6 to TRBJ1-1; 9 bases agree with TRBD1. Germline CDR1 MNHNY, CDR2 SVGAGI (reference sequence). Trimming at V came to 1 base and at J to 5 bases, leaving 8 bases not matched to a gene. The CDR3 extends over 16 amino acids. For the CDR3, the DNA is TGTGCCAGCAGTTACTTATTTGGGACAGGGCAGACTGAAGCTTTCTTT. This encodes CASSYLFGTGQTEAFF.